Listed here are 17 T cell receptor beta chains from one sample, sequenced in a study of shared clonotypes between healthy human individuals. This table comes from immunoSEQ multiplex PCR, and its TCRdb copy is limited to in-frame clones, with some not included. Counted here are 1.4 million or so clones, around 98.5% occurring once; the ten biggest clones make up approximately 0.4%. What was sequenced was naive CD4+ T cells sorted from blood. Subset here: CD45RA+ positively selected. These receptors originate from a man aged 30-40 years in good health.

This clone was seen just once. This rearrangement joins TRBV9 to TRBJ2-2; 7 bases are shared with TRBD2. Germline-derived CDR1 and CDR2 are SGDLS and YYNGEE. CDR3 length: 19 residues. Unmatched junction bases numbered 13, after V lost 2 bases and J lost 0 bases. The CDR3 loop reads CASSVSPLAITANTGELFF. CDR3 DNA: TGTGCCAGCAGCGTTTCTCCACTAGCGATCACCGCGAACACCGGGGAGCTGTTTTTT.

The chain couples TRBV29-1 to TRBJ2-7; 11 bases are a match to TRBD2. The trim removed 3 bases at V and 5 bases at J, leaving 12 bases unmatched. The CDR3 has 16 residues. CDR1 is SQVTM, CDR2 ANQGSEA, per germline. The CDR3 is CSVELASGRFGDEQYF. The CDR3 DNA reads TGCAGCGTTGAGTTGGCTAGCGGGAGGTTCGGGGACGAGCAGTACTTC.

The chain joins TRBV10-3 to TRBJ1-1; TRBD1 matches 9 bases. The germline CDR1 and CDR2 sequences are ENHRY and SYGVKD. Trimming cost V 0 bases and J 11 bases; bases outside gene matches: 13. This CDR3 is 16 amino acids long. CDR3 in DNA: TGTGCCATCAGTGAGTCTAGGGACAGGGAAAGGCGGTCGGCTTTCTTT. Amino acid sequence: CAISESRDRERRSAFF.

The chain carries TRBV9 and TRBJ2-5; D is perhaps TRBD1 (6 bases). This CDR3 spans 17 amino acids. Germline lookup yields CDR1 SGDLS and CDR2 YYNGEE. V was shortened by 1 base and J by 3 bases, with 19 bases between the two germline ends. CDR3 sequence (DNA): TGTGCCAGCAGCGTAACTTTACTGAGCGCAGGGGAAGAGACCCAGTACTTC. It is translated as CASSVTLLSAGEETQYF.

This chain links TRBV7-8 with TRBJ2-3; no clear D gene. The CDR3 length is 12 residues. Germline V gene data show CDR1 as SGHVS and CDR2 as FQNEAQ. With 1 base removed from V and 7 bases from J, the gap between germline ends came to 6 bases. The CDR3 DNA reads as TGTGCCAGCAGCTTAGGAGCCAATACGCAGTATTTT. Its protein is CASSLGANTQYF.

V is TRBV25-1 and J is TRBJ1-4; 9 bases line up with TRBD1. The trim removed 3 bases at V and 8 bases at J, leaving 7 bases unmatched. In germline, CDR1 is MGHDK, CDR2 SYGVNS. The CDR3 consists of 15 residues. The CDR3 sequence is CASSDPGTGLEKLFF. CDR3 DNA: TGTGCCAGCAGTGATCCCGGGACAGGGCTCGAAAAACTGTTTTTT.

For the CDR3, the DNA is TGCGCCAGCAGCCAAGAGGTCCGGCACGAGCAGTACTTC. Protein product: CASSQEVRHEQYF. The chain carries TRBV4-1 and TRBJ2-7; D is undetermined. CDR1 and CDR2 from the germline V gene are MGHRA and YSYEKL. Trimming removed 0 bases from V and 5 bases from J, with 8 bases in between. The CDR3 has 13 residues.

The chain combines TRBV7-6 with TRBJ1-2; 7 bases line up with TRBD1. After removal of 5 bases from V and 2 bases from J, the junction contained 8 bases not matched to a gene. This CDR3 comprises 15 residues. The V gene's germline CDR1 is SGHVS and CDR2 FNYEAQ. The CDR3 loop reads CASSLETGRNYGYTF. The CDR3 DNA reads TGTGCCAGCAGCCTCGAGACAGGGAGGAACTATGGCTACACCTTC.

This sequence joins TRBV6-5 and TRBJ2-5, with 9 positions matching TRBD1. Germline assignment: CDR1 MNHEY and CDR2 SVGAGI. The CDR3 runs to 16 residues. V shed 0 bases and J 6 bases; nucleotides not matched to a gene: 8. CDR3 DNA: TGTGCCAGCAGTTACTCCCGGGACAGGGAGACGAAGACCCAGTACTTC. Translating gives CASSYSRDRETKTQYF.

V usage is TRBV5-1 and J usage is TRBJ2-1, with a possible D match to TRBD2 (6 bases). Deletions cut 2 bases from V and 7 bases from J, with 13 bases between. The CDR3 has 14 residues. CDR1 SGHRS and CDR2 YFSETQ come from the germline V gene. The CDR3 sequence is CASSLSLALNEQFF. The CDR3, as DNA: TGCGCCAGCAGCTTATCACTAGCTTTGAATGAGCAGTTCTTC.

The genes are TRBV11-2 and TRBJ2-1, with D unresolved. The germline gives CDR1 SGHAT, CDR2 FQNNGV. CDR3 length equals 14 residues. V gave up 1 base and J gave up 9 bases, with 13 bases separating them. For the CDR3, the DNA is TGTGCCAGCAGCTTAGTAGGTTTTGGTGGTGAGCAGTTCTTC. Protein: CASSLVGFGGEQFF.

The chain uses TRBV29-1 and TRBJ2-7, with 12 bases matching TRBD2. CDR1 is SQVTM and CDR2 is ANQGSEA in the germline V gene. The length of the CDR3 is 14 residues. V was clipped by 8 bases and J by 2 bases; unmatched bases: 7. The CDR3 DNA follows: TGCAGCATAGGAGGACTAGCGGGAACCTACGAGCAGTACTTC. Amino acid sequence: CSIGGLAGTYEQYF.

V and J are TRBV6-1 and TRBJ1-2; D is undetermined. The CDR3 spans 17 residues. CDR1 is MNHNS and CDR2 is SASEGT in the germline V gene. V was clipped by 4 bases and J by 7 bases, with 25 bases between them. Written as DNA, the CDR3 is TGTGCCAGCAGTGGAATCTCACCTAGAGGAGGGAATCCTGGCTACACCTTC. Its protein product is CASSGISPRGGNPGYTF.

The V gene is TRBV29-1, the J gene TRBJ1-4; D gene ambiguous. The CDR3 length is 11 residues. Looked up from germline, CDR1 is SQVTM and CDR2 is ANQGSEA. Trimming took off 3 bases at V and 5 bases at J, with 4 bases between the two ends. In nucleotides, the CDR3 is TGCAGCGTTGATAAGAATGAAAAACTGTTTTTT. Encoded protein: CSVDKNEKLFF.

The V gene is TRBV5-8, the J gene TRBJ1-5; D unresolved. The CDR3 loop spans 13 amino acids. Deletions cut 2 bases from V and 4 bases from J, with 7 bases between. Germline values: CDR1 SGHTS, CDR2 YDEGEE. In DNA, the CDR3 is TGTGCCAGCAGCTTTTCGGAGAATCAGCCCCAGCATTTT. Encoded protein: CASSFSENQPQHF.

CDR3 DNA sequence: TGTGCCAGTAGTACCCGGGCCCCGAGCATCTCCCAGTACTTC. Its protein is CASSTRAPSISQYF. The chain couples TRBV19 to TRBJ2-5; D is ambiguous. Germline-derived CDR1 and CDR2 are LNHDA and SQIVND (reference sequence). This CDR3 is built from 14 residues. With 4 bases removed from V and 9 bases from J, the gap between germline ends came to 18 bases.

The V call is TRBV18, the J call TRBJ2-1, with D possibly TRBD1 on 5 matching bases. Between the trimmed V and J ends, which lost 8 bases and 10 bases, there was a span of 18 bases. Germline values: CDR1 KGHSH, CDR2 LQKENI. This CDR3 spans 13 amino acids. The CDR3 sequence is CASATASLGEQFF. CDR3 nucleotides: TGTGCCAGCGCGACAGCCAGTCTCGGCGAGCAGTTCTTC.